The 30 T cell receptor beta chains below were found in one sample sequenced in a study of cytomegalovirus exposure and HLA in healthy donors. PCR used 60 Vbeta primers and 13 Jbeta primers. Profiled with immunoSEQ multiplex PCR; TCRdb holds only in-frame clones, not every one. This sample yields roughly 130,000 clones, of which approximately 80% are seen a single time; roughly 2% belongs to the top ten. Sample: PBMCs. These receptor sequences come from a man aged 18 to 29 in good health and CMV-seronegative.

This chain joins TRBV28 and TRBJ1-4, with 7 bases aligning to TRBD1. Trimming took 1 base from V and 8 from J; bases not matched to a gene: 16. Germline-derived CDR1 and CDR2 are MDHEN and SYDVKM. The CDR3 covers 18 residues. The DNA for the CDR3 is TGTGCCAGCAGTTTATTTAGGACAGGACCGGCGGGGCAAGAAAAACTGTTTTTT. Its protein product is CASSLFRTGPAGQEKLFF.

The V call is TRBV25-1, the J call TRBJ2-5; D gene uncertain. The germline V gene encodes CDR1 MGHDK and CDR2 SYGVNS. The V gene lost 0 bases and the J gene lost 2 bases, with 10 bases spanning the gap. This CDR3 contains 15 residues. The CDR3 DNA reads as TGTGCCAGCAGTGAATATGAAGGCAGGCAAGAGACCCAGTACTTC. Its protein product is CASSEYEGRQETQYF.

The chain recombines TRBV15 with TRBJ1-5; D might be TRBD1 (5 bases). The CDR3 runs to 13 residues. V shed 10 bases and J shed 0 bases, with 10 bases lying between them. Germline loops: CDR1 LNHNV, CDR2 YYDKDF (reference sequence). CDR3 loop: CAIRQTSNQPQHF. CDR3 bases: TGTGCCATAAGACAGACTAGCAATCAGCCCCAGCATTTT. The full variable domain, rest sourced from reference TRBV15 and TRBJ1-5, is DAMVIQNPRYQVTQFGKPVTLSCSQTLNHNVMYWYQQKSSQAPKLLFHYYDKDFNNEADTPDNFQSRRPNTSFCFLDIRSPGLGDTAMYLCAIRQTSNQPQHFGDGTRLSIL.

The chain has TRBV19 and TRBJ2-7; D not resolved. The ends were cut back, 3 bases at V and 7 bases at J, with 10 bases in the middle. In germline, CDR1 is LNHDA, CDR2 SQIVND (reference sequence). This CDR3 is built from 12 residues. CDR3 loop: CASSILGAEQYF. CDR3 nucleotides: TGTGCCAGTAGTATTTTGGGCGCGGAGCAGTACTTC.

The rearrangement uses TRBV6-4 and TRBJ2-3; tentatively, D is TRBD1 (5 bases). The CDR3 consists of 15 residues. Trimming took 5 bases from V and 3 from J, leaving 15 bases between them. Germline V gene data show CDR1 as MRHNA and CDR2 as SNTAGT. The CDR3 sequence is CASSNGAGMTDTQYF. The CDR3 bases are TGTGCCAGCAGTAATGGGGCAGGGATGACAGATACGCAGTATTTT.

The CDR3 spells CASTWQASGSTDTQYF. The CDR3, as DNA: TGTGCCAGCACTTGGCAGGCTAGCGGTAGCACAGATACGCAGTATTTT. The V gene is TRBV27, the J gene TRBJ2-3, with 7 bases aligning to TRBD2. The CDR3 totals 16 residues. V lost 7 bases to trimming and J lost 0 bases; unmatched junction nucleotides: 10. In germline, CDR1 is MNHEY, CDR2 SMNVEV (reference sequence).

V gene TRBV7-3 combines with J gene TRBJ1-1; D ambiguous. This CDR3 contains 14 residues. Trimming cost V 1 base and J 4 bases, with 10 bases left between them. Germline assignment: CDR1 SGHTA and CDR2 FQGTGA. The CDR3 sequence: CASSLIPGSTEAFF. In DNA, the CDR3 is TGTGCCAGCAGCTTAATTCCGGGGAGCACTGAAGCTTTCTTT.

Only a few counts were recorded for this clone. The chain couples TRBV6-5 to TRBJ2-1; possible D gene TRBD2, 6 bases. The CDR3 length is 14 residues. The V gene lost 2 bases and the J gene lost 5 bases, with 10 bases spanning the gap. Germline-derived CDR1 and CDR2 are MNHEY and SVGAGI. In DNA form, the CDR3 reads TGTGCCAGCAGTTACGTGGGGAGGCACAATGAGCAGTTCTTC. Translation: CASSYVGRHNEQFF.

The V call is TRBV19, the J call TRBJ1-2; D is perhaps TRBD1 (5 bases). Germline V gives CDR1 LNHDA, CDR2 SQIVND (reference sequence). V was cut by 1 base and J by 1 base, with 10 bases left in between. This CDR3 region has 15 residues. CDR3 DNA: TGTGCCAGTAGTATAGGGGGCACCCGTAACTATGGCTACACCTTC. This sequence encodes CASSIGGTRNYGYTF.

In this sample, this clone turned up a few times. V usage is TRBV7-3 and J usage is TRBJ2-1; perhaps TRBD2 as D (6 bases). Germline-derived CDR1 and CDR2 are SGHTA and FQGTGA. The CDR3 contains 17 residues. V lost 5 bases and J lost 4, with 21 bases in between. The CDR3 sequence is CASSPTGDGDPYNEQFF. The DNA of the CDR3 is TGTGCCAGCAGCCCGACGGGAGATGGAGACCCTTACAATGAGCAGTTCTTC. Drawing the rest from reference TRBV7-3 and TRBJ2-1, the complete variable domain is GAGVSQTPSNKVTEKGKYVELRCDPISGHTALYWYRQSLGQGPEFLIYFQGTGAADDSGLPNDRFFAVRPEGSVSTLKIQRTERGDSAVYLCASSPTGDGDPYNEQFFGPGTRLTVL.

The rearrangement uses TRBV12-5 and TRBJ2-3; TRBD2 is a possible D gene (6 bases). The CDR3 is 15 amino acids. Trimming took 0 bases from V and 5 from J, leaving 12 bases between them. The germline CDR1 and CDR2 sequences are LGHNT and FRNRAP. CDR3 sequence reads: CASGLVRASVDTQYF. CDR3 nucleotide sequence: TGTGCTAGTGGTTTGGTAAGGGCTAGCGTAGATACGCAGTATTTT.

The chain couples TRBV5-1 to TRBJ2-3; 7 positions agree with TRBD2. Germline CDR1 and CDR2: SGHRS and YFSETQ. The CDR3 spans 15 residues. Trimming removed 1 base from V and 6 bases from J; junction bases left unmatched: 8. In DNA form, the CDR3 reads TGCGCCAGCAGCTTGCATCCGACTAGCAGCGATACGCAGTATTTT. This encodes CASSLHPTSSDTQYF.

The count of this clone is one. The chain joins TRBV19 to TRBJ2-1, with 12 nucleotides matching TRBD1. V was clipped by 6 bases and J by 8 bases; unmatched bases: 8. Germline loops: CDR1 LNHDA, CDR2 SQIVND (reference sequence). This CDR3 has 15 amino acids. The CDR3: CASSLGQGAGDEQFF. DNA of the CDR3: TGTGCCAGTAGCCTGGGACAGGGGGCAGGGGATGAGCAGTTCTTC.

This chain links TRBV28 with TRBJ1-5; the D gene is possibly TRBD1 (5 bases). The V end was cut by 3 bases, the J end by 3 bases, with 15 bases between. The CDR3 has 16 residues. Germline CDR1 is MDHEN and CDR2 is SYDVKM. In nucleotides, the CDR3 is TGTGCCAGCAGTTTTTCCCGCGACAGTAACAATCAGCCCCAGCATTTT. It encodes CASSFSRDSNNQPQHF.

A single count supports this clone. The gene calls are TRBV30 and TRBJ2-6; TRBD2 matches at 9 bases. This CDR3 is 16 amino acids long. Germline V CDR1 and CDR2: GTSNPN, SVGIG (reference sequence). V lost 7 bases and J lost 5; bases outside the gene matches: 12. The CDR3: CASSLAGVVWANVLTF. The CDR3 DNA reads TGTGCCTCTAGTTTAGCGGGAGTTGTCTGGGCCAACGTCCTGACTTTC.

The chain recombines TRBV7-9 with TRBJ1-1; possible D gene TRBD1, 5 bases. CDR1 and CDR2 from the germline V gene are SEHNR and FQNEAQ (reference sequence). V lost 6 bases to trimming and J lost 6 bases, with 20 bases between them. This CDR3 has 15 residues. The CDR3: CASRRGTWKDAEAFF. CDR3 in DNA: TGTGCCAGCAGGCGGGGGACGTGGAAAGACGCTGAAGCTTTCTTT. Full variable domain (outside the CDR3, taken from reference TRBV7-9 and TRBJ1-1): DTGVSQNPRHKITKRGQNVTFRCDPISEHNRLYWYRQTLGQGPEFLTYFQNEAQLEKSRLLSDRFSAERPKGSFSTLEIQRTEQGDSAMYLCASRRGTWKDAEAFFGQGTRLTVV.

The CDR3 here is CASSSPTGGNQPQHF. The DNA for the CDR3 is TGTGCCAGCAGTTCGCCGACAGGGGGGAATCAGCCCCAGCATTTT. The gene calls are TRBV28 and TRBJ1-5; 9 nucleotides agree with TRBD1. V shed 4 bases, J shed 4 bases, and the junction held 5 bases outside the gene matches. Looked up from germline, CDR1 is MDHEN and CDR2 is SYDVKM. The CDR3 has 15 residues. The full variable domain, its missing parts supplied by reference TRBV28 and TRBJ1-5, is DVKVTQSSRYLVKRTGEKVFLECVQDMDHENMFWYRQDPGLGLRLIYFSYDVKMKEKGDIPEGYSVSREKKERFSLILESASTNQTSMYLCASSSPTGGNQPQHFGDGTRLSIL.

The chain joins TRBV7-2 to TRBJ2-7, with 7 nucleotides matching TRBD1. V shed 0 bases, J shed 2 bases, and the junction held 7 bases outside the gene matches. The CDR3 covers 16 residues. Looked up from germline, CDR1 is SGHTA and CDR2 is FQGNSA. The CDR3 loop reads CASSLAGDRETYEQYV. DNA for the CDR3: TGTGCCAGCAGCTTAGCGGGAGACAGGGAGACCTACGAGCAGTACGTC.

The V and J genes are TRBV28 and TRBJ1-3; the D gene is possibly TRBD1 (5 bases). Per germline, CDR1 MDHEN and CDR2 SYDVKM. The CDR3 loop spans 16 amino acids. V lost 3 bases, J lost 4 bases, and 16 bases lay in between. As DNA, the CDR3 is TGTGCCAGCAGTTTTGGGGGGGGATATGGCGGAAACACCATATATTTT. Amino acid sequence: CASSFGGGYGGNTIYF.

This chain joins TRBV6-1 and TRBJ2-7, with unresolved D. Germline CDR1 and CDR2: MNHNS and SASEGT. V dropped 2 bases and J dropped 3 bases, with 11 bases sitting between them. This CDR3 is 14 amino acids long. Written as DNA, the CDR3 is TGTGCCAGCAGTGAAATGAGAGGTGGCTACGAGCAGTACTTC. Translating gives CASSEMRGGYEQYF.

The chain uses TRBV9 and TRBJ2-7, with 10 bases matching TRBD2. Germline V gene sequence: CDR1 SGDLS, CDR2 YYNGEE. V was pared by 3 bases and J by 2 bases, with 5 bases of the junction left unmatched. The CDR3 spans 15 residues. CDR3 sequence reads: CASSAIAGGAYEQYF. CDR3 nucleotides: TGTGCCAGCAGCGCCATAGCGGGAGGTGCCTACGAGCAGTACTTC.

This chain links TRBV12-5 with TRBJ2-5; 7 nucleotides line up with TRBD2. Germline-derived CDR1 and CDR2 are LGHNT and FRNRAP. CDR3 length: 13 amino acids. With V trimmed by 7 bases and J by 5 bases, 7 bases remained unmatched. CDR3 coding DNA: TGTGCTAGTGACGGGAGGCTTGGGGAGACCCAGTACTTC. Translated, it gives CASDGRLGETQYF.

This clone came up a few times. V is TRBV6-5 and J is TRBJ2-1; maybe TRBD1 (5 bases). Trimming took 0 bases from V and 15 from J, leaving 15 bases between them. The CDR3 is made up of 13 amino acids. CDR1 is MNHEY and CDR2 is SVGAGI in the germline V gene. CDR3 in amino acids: CASSYSSYQGWFF. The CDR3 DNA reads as TGTGCCAGCAGTTACTCGAGTTACCAGGGTTGGTTCTTC.

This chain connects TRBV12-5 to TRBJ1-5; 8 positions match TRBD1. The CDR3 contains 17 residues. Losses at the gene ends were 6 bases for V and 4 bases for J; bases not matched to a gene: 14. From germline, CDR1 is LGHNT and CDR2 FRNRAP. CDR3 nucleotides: TGTGCTAGTGGCCTCCGCCTGTGGACAGGGCTGAATCAGCCCCAGCATTTT. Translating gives CASGLRLWTGLNQPQHF.

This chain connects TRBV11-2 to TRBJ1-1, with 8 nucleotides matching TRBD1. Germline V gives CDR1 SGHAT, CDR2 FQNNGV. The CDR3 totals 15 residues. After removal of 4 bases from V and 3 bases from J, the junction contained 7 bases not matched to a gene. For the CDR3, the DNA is TGTGCCAGCAGCTCCCGGACAGGGCTCGACACTGAAGCTTTCTTT. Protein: CASSSRTGLDTEAFF.

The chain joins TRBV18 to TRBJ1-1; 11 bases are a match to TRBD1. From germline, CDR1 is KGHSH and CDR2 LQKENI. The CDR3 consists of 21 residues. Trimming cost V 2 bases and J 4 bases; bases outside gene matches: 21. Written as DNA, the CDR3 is TGTGCCAGCTCACCATTAGGGACAGGGGGGATCCTGGGCTTTGGTTCCACTGAAGCTTTCTTT. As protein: CASSPLGTGGILGFGSTEAFF.

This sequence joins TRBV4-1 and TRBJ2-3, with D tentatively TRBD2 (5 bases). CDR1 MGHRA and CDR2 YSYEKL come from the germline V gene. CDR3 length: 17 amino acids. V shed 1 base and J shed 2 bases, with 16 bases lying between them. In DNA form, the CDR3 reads TGCGCCAGCAGCCAAGTCGAGAGCGGAACCCCCACAGATACGCAGTATTTT. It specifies CASSQVESGTPTDTQYF.

CDR3 loop: CATSSQSTGAPYEQYF. The CDR3 bases are TGTGCCACCAGCAGCCAATCTACAGGGGCCCCCTACGAGCAGTACTTC. The chain recombines TRBV15 with TRBJ2-7, with 7 bases aligning to TRBD1. With 3 bases clipped from V and 2 bases from J, the junction kept 10 bases outside the gene matches. Looked up from germline, CDR1 is LNHNV and CDR2 is YYDKDF (reference sequence). This CDR3 comprises 16 residues.

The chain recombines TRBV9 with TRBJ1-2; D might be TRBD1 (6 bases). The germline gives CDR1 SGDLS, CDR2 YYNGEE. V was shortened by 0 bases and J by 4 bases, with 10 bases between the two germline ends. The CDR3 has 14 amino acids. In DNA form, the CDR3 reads TGTGCCAGCAGCGTAGTGGCAGGGGCCTATGGCTACACCTTC. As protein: CASSVVAGAYGYTF. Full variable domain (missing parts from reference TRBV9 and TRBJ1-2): DSGVTQTPKHLITATGQRVTLRCSPRSGDLSVYWYQQSLDQGLQFLIQYYNGEERAKGNILERFSAQQFPDLHSELNLSSLELGDSALYFCASSVVAGAYGYTFGSGTRLTVV.

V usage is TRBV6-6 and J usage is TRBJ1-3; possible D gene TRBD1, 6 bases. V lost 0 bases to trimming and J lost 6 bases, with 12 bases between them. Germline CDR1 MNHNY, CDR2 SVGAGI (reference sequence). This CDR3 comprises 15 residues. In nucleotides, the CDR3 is TGTGCCAGCAGTTACTCCGGGACATCATCAAACACCATATATTTT. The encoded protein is CASSYSGTSSNTIYF.